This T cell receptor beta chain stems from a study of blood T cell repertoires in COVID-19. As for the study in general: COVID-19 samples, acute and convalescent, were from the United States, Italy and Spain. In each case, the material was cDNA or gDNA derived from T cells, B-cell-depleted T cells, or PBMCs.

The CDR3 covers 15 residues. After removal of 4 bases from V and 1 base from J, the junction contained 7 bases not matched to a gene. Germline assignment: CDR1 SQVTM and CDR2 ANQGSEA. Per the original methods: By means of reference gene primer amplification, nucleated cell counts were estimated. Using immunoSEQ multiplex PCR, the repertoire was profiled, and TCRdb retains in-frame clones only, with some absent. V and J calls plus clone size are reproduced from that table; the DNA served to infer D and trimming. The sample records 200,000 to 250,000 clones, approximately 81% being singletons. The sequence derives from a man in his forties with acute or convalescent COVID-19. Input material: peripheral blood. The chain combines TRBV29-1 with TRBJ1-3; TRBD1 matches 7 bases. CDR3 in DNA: TGCAGCGTTGTTTTGCCAGGGGGTTCTGGAAACACCATATATTTT. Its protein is CSVVLPGGSGNTIYF.